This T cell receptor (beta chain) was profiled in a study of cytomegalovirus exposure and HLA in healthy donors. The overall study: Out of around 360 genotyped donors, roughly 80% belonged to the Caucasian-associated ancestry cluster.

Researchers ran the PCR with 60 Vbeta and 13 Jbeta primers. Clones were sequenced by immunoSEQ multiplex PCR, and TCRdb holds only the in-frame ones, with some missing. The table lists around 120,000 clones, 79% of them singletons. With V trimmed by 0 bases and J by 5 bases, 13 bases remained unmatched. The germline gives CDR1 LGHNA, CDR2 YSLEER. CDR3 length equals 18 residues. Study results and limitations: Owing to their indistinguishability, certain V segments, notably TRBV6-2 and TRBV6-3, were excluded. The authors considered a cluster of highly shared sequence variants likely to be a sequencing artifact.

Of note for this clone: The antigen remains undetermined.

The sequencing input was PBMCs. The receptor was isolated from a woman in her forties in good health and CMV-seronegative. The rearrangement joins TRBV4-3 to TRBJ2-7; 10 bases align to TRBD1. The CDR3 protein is CASSQDRNLGTGANEQYF. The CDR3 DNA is TGCGCCAGCAGCCAAGATCGCAACTTGGGGACAGGGGCGAACGAGCAGTACTTC.